This is a list of T cell receptor beta chains from one sample in a study of T cell repertoires in Merkel cell carcinoma. Using immunoSEQ multiplex PCR, the repertoire was profiled, and TCRdb retains in-frame clones only, with some absent. Altogether some 14,000 clones are present, roughly 71% being singletons, with the ten largest covering roughly 18%. Sequenced input: tumor tissue. The receptors stem from an adult with Merkel cell carcinoma. The CDR3 runs from the conserved cysteine through the conserved F or W. Each record gives: CDR3 length, D gene, clone size, V gene, J gene, CDR3 protein, CDR3 DNA. The D gene is left open where the match is weak. Only part of the rows carry a size: once, few, many, or a class if the clone is expanded.

>13|.|.|TRBV27|TRBJ2-3
CASSLNGPDTQYF
TGTGCCAGCAGTTTAAATGGCCCAGATACGCAGTATTTT
>14|.|.|TRBV7-9|TRBJ1-1
CASSQMGGNTEAFF
TGTGCCAGCAGCCAAATGGGGGGGAACACTGAAGCTTTCTTT
>16|.|.|TRBV5-6|TRBJ1-1
CASSIRQRPMNTEAFF
TGTGCCAGCAGCATTAGACAGAGGCCCATGAACACTGAAGCTTTCTTT
>14|.|.|TRBV18|TRBJ1-1
CASSQTAENTEAFF
TGTGCCAGCTCCCAAACGGCGGAGAACACTGAAGCTTTCTTT
>17|TRBD1|.|TRBV4-3|TRBJ1-1
CASSQDRQGAMNTEAFF
TGCGCCAGCAGCCAAGACAGACAGGGGGCGATGAACACTGAAGCTTTCTTT
>12|.|.|TRBV28|TRBJ2-1
CASSPSRNEQFF
TGTGCCAGCAGTCCAAGCAGGAATGAGCAGTTCTTC
>16|TRBD2|.|TRBV7-6|TRBJ2-1
CASSLSGGITYNEQFF
TGTGCCAGCAGCCTAAGCGGGGGGATCACCTACAATGAGCAGTTCTTC
>15|TRBD1|once|TRBV6-6|TRBJ1-5
CASILQGAGNQPQHF
TGTGCCAGCATTTTACAGGGGGCTGGCAATCAGCCCCAGCATTTT
>15|TRBD1|few|TRBV4-3|TRBJ2-3
CASSQGGQVEDTQYF
TGCGCCAGCAGCCAAGGGGGACAGGTCGAAGATACGCAGTATTTT
>16|.|.|TRBV14|TRBJ1-2
CASSQDFRWNQGGYTF
TGTGCCAGCAGCCAAGATTTTCGCTGGAACCAGGGTGGCTACACCTTC
>19|TRBD1|.|TRBV11-2|TRBJ2-2
CASSEPTGGGLYSAGELFF
TGTGCCAGCAGCGAGCCGACAGGGGGCGGGTTATATTCGGCCGGGGAGCTGTTTTTT
>13|.|once|TRBV5-1|TRBJ2-7
CASSLQALGEQYF
TGCGCCAGCAGCTTGCAGGCCCTGGGGGAGCAGTACTTC
>16|.|.|TRBV5-1|TRBJ2-7
CASSLAGTGSSYEQYF
TGCGCCAGCAGCTTGGCCGGTACAGGGTCCTCCTACGAGCAGTACTTC
>15|TRBD1|few|TRBV29-1|TRBJ1-2
CSAVQAGGGLYGYTF
TGCAGCGCCGTACAGGCAGGGGGCGGACTCTATGGCTACACCTTC
>13|.|.|TRBV29-1|TRBJ2-1
CSVEGLREDEQFF
TGCAGCGTGGAGGGACTTCGAGAGGATGAGCAGTTCTTC
>14|.|.|TRBV28|TRBJ1-6
CASSLSLTSSPLHF
TGTGCCAGCAGTTTATCGCTCACGAGTTCACCCCTCCACTTT
>15|TRBD1|once|TRBV7-2|TRBJ2-1
CASSSQGAKGNEQFF
TGTGCCAGCAGCTCACAGGGGGCGAAGGGAAATGAGCAGTTCTTC
>14|.|.|TRBV6-5|TRBJ2-3
CASKLFPGTDTQYF
TGTGCCAGCAAACTCTTTCCTGGCACAGATACGCAGTATTTT
>15|.|once|TRBV15|TRBJ2-5
CATSRDRLPGETQYF
TGTGCCACCAGCAGAGACCGCCTGCCGGGGGAGACCCAGTACTTC
>12|.|.|TRBV19|TRBJ2-2
CASSMGTGELFF
TGTGCCAGTAGTATGGGCACCGGGGAGCTGTTTTTT
>14|.|few|TRBV19|TRBJ1-5
CATCEGFGYQPQHF
TGTGCCACCTGTGAGGGGTTCGGGTATCAGCCCCAGCATTTT
>14|.|.|TRBV4-3|TRBJ1-1
CASSQDTGWAEAFF
TGCGCCAGCAGCCAAGATACGGGGTGGGCTGAAGCTTTCTTT
>13|TRBD1|once|TRBV2|TRBJ1-1
CASRADRGESAFF
TGTGCCAGCAGGGCCGACAGGGGAGAATCAGCTTTCTTT
>12|.|.|TRBV6-5|TRBJ2-3
CASSQGTDTQYF
TGTGCCAGCAGCCAGGGTACAGATACGCAGTATTTT
>15|TRBD1|few|TRBV18|TRBJ1-2
CASSNGTVTNYGYTF
TGTGCCAGCTCCAACGGGACAGTTACTAACTATGGCTACACCTTC
>16|.|.|TRBV5-1|TRBJ2-2
CASSYVVGPNTGELFF
TGCGCCAGCAGCTATGTGGTGGGACCGAACACCGGGGAGCTGTTTTTT
>15|.|.|TRBV4-1|TRBJ2-7
CASSQERSSSYEQYF
TGCGCCAGCAGCCAAGAAAGGTCCAGCTCCTACGAGCAGTACTTC
>11|.|.|TRBV7-9|TRBJ2-7
CASSLGQEQYF
TGTGCCAGCAGCTTGGGCCAGGAGCAGTACTTC
>13|TRBD1|.|TRBV2|TRBJ1-5
CASRGQDGQPQHF
TGTGCCAGCAGGGGACAGGACGGTCAGCCCCAGCATTTT
>17|TRBD2|.|TRBV7-9|TRBJ2-5
CASSLGFRGGASETQYF
TGTGCCAGCAGCTTAGGCTTTCGCGGGGGGGCCTCGGAGACCCAGTACTTC
>13|TRBD1|.|TRBV12-3/TRBV12-4|TRBJ1-5
CASRGQENQPQHF
TGTGCCAGCAGAGGACAGGAAAATCAGCCCCAGCATTTT
>15|TRBD1|once|TRBV28|TRBJ2-7
CASTNSETGSYEQYF
TGTGCCAGCACCAATTCCGAGACAGGGTCCTACGAGCAGTACTTC
>15|.|.|TRBV9|TRBJ2-3
CASSVEGRSTDTQYF
TGTGCCAGCAGCGTCGAGGGGCGAAGCACAGATACGCAGTATTTT
>14|.|few|TRBV25-1|TRBJ1-1
CASSAREGGPEAFF
TGTGCCAGCAGTGCCCGAGAGGGGGGCCCTGAAGCTTTCTTT
>15|.|once|TRBV6-5|TRBJ1-1
CASRTNGGRNTEAFF
TGTGCCAGCAGGACTAACGGGGGGAGGAACACTGAAGCTTTCTTT
>15|.|.|TRBV4-1|TRBJ1-1
CASSLTTDLNTEAFF
TGCGCCAGCAGCCTGACGACAGATTTGAACACTGAAGCTTTCTTT
>13|.|.|TRBV6-2/TRBV6-3|TRBJ2-7
CASSVGLNYEQYF
TGTGCCAGCAGTGTCGGATTGAACTACGAGCAGTACTTC
>15|TRBD2|.|TRBV19|TRBJ2-3
CASSHGLAGTDTQYF
TGTGCCAGTAGCCACGGACTAGCGGGGACAGATACGCAGTATTTT
>14|.|.|TRBV19|TRBJ1-5
CASSIDRDGTPQHF
TGTGCCAGTAGTATAGACAGGGATGGAACTCCCCAGCATTTT
>15|TRBD1|.|TRBV9|TRBJ2-1
CASSPQGASYNEQFF
TGTGCCAGCAGCCCCCAGGGGGCTAGCTACAATGAGCAGTTCTTC
>17|TRBD2|.|TRBV18|TRBJ2-1
CASSPRVAGSSYNEQFF
TGTGCCAGCTCACCGAGGGTAGCGGGAAGCTCCTACAATGAGCAGTTCTTC
>14|.|.|TRBV29-1|TRBJ1-1
CSVTGGRVVTEAFF
TGCAGCGTTACCGGCGGCAGGGTCGTAACTGAAGCTTTCTTT
>17|.|once|TRBV14|TRBJ1-3
CASSQVGRPHSGNTIYF
TGTGCCAGCAGCCAAGTCGGAAGACCTCACTCTGGAAACACCATATATTTT
>15|TRBD1|.|TRBV24-1|TRBJ2-3
CATSDRTGGSDTQYF
TGTGCCACCAGTGATCGGACAGGGGGTTCAGATACGCAGTATTTT
>16|.|.|TRBV5-1|TRBJ2-2
CASSLEGAANTGELFF
TGCGCCAGCTCGCTGGAGGGGGCGGCGAACACCGGGGAGCTGTTTTTT
>15|.|.|TRBV7-3|TRBJ1-1
CASSLMGGTNTEAFF
TGTGCCAGCAGCTTAATGGGGGGGACGAACACTGAAGCTTTCTTT
>16|.|.|TRBV7-8|TRBJ1-5
CASSPDSGFSNQPQHF
TGTGCCAGCAGCCCGGATTCGGGTTTTAGCAATCAGCCCCAGCATTTT
>13|.|medium-sized|TRBV7-2|TRBJ2-3
CASMPASTDTQYF
TGTGCCAGCATGCCCGCCAGCACAGATACGCAGTATTTT
>14|.|.|TRBV7-2|TRBJ2-7
CASSVGSASYEQYF
TGTGCCAGCAGTGTGGGGTCGGCCTCCTACGAGCAGTACTTC
>14|TRBD1|.|TRBV7-2|TRBJ2-5
CASSPRTGQETQYF
TGTGCCAGCAGCCCCCGGACAGGACAAGAGACCCAGTACTTC
>15|TRBD1|.|TRBV2|TRBJ1-2
CASSYQDRAYYGYTF
TGTGCCAGCAGTTACCAGGACAGGGCTTACTATGGCTACACCTTC
>13|.|.|TRBV5-4|TRBJ1-1
CAAGGAPNTEAFF
TGTGCAGCTGGGGGGGCCCCGAACACTGAAGCTTTCTTT
>16|TRBD2|.|TRBV6-5|TRBJ2-3
CASSSGTSGFRDTQYF
TGTGCCAGCAGTTCCGGGACTAGCGGGTTTCGGGATACGCAGTATTTT
>12|.|.|TRBV20-1|TRBJ2-7
CSAIDKTYEQYF
TGCAGTGCTATTGACAAGACCTACGAGCAGTACTTC